This T cell receptor (beta chain) was retrieved from a study of naive and memory T cell subsets. The V end was cut by 4 bases, the J end by 0 bases, with 15 bases between. Germline-derived CDR1 and CDR2 are DFQATT and SNEGSKA (reference sequence). The CDR3 length is 16 residues. An equimolar mix of two oligonucleotides served as the beta constant-region primer for TRBC1 and TRBC2. The cDNA 3' end received a ligated single-stranded oligonucleotide carrying the SP2 primer and a 12-nucleotide UMI. MiXCR, run by TCRdb on the UMI-ligation and nested PCR reads, gives a single entry per CDR3 protein. Counted here are 150,000 or so distinct CDR3 sequences, 15% to 20% occurring once; the ten biggest clones make up around 0.14%. Cells stained for CD3, CD4, CD8, CD45RA, CD27 and viability were sorted into four CD45RA/CD27 subsets.

The rearrangement joins TRBV20-1 to TRBJ2-2; D is unclear. The sequence derives from a human donor in good health. What was sequenced was naive CD4+ T cells from blood. CDR3 nucleotide sequence: TGCAGTGCTACCTGGGCGAGCAAATCGAACACCGGGGAGCTGTTTTTT. This translates into CSATWASKSNTGELFF.